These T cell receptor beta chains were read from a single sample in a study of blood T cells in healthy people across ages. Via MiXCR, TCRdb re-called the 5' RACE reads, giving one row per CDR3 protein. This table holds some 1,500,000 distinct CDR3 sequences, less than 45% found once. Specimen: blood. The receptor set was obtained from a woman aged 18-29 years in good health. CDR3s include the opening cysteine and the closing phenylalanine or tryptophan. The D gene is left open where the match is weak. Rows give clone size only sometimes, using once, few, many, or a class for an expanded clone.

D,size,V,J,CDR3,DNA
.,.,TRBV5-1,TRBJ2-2,CASSPTRGFNGELFF,TGCGCCAGCAGCCCCACGAGGGGGTTTAACGGGGAGCTGTTTTTT
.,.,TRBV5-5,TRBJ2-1,CASSQNVEGTYNEQFF,TGTGCCAGCAGCCAGAACGTGGAGGGGACCTACAATGAGCAGTTCTTC
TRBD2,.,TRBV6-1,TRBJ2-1,CASRDRGLAGDSYNEQFF,TGTGCCAGCAGGGACAGGGGACTAGCGGGAGACTCCTACAATGAGCAGTTCTTC
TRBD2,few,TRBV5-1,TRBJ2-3,CASSGGTSSTDTQYF,TGCGCCAGCAGCGGGGGGACTAGCAGCACAGATACGCAGTATTTT
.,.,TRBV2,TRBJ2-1,CASSDGSTDSYNEQFF,TGTGCCAGCAGTGATGGCTCCACAGACTCCTACAATGAGCAGTTCTTC
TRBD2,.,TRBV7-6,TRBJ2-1,CASSAPSSGSYNEQFF,TGTGCCAGCAGCGCACCATCTAGCGGGAGTTACAATGAGCAGTTCTTC
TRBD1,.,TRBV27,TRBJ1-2,CASSPPPGTGENYGYTF,TGTGCCAGCAGTCCTCCCCCCGGGACAGGGGAGAACTATGGCTACACCTTC
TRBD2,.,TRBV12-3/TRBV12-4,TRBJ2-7,CASSERLAGGSTYEQYF,TGTGCCAGCAGTGAGAGGCTAGCGGGGGGTTCTACCTACGAGCAGTACTTC
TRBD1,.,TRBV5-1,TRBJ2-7,CASSMGTEVYEQYF,TGCGCCAGCAGCATGGGGACAGAAGTCTACGAGCAGTACTTC
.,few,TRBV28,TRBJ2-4,CASSLLSRGKNIQYF,TGTGCCAGCAGTTTGCTGTCGCGAGGGAAAAACATTCAGTACTTC
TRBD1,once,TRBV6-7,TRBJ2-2,CASTFMGQGNTGELFF,TGTGCCAGCACCTTCATGGGACAGGGGAACACCGGGGAGCTGTTTTTT
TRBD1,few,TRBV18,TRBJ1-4,CASSPDRVNEKLFF,TGTGCCAGCTCGCCCGACAGGGTAAATGAAAAACTGTTTTTT
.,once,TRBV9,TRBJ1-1,CASSPQYRRDHTEAFF,TGTGCCAGCAGCCCACAATACCGTCGAGACCATACTGAAGCTTTCTTT
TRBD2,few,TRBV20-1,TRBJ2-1,CSARDGSSGGYEQFF,TGCAGTGCTAGAGATGGGTCTAGCGGGGGGTATGAGCAGTTCTTC
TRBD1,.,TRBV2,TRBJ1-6,CASTRTGSANSPLHF,TGTGCCAGCACCCGGACAGGCTCTGCAAATTCACCCCTCCACTTT
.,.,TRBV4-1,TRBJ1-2,CASSQAILLDSRYGYTF,TGCGCCAGCAGCCAAGCAATTCTTTTGGACAGTCGATATGGCTACACCTTC
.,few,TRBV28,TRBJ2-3,CASSPLGRLTSTDTQYF,TGTGCCAGCAGTCCCCTGGGGAGATTAACTAGCACAGATACGCAGTATTTT
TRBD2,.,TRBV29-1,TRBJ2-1,CSVSGDSSYNEQFF,TGCAGCGTTAGCGGGGATAGCTCCTACAATGAGCAGTTCTTC
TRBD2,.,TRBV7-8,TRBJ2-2,CASTLLAANTGELFF,TGTGCCAGCACCCTACTAGCGGCGAACACCGGGGAGCTGTTTTTT
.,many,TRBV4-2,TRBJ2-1,CASSPLTSSYNEQFF,TGTGCCAGCAGCCCACTGACTAGCTCCTACAATGAGCAGTTCTTC
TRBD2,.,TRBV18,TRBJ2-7,CASSPRGEGFEQYF,TGTGCCAGCTCACCGAGAGGGGAGGGATTCGAGCAGTACTTC
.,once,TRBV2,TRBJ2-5,CASRIPLETQYF,TGTGCCAGCCGGATTCCTCTGGAGACCCAGTACTTC
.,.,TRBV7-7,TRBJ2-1,CASSPGANFNGQFF,TGTGCTAGCAGCCCAGGTGCCAATTTCAATGGGCAGTTCTTC
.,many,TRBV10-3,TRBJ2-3,CAIMVPPGDTQYF,TGTGCCATCATGGTACCACCGGGGGATACGCAGTATTTT
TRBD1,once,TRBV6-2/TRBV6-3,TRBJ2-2,CASSTYRGRITGELFF,TGTGCCAGCAGTACTTACAGGGGGCGAATCACCGGGGAGCTGTTTTTT
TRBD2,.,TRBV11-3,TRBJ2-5,CASSLGGLANNEQYF,TGTGCCAGCAGCTTAGGGGGACTAGCCAACAATGAGCAGTACTTC
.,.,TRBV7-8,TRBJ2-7,CASSPPSQGYEQYF,TGTGCCAGCAGCCCACCCTCCCAGGGTTACGAGCAGTACTTC
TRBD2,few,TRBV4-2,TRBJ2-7,CASSQDLSGRSYNEQYF,TGTGCCAGCAGCCAAGACCTTAGCGGGAGGTCCTACAATGAGCAGTACTTC
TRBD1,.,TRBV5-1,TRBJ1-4,CASSLGQINERLFF,TGCGCCAGCAGCCTGGGACAGATTAATGAAAGACTGTTTTTT
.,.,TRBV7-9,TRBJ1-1,CASSLASGPLRAEAFF,TGTGCCAGCAGCTTAGCGTCGGGCCCACTAAGGGCTGAAGCTTTCTTT
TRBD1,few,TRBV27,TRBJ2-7,CASSLTGGASNEQYF,TGTGCCAGCAGTCTCACAGGGGGCGCATCCAACGAGCAGTACTTC
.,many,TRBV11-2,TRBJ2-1,CASSLGGASYNEQFF,TGTGCCAGCAGCTTAGGGGGAGCCTCCTACAATGAGCAGTTCTTC
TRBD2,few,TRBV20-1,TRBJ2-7,CSASGTSGRVRYEQYF,TGCAGTGCTAGTGGCACTAGCGGGAGGGTGAGATACGAGCAGTACTTC
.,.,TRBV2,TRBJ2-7,CASSQGWSYNEQYF,TGTGCCAGCTCTCAGGGGTGGTCCTACAATGAGCAGTACTTC
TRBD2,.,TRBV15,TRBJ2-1,CATSRDGLAAPEQFF,TGTGCCACCAGCAGAGATGGGCTAGCGGCCCCTGAGCAGTTCTTC
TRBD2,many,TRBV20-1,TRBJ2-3,CSASGRAGTDTQYF,TGCAGTGCTAGCGGGAGGGCCGGGACAGATACGCAGTATTTT
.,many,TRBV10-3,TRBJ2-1,CAIRPSGPYNEQFF,TGTGCCATCAGGCCAAGCGGACCCTACAATGAGCAGTTCTTC
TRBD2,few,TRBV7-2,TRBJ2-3,CASSPRLAGGYTQYF,TGTGCCAGCAGCCCTAGACTAGCGGGGGGATATACGCAGTATTTT
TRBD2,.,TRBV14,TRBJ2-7,CASSPVGSGGTYEQYF,TGTGCCAGCAGCCCGGTTGGTAGCGGGGGTACCTACGAGCAGTACTTC
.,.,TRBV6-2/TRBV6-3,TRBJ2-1,CASSYQIGNEQFF,TGTGCCAGCAGTTACCAGATAGGGAATGAGCAGTTCTTC